A single sample gave rise to the 17 T cell receptor beta chains below, sequenced in a study of blood T cells in healthy people across ages. A sample-barcoded 5' primer and a J-beta primer mix were used in a second PCR of roughly 6 to 11 cycles. TCRdb re-called the 5' RACE reads through MiXCR, storing one row per CDR3 protein. The sample yields over 950,000 distinct CDR3 sequences, roughly 47% seen once. The sample was blood. All receptors come from an older woman in good health.

This chain connects TRBV12-3 or TRBV12-4 to TRBJ1-2; D uncertain. V dropped 7 bases and J dropped 4 bases, with 13 bases sitting between them. The CDR3 is made up of 13 amino acids. The CDR3: CASTPGRIYGYTF. Here the CDR3 DNA reads TGTGCCAGCACCCCCGGACGGATCTATGGCTACACCTTC.

This clonotype has a handful of counts. The CDR3: CSARDVGLTPNEQYF. The CDR3 nucleotides are TGCAGTGCTAGAGATGTGGGGCTTACCCCCAACGAGCAGTACTTC. This chain connects TRBV20-1 to TRBJ2-1, with D possibly being TRBD1 (5 bases). The tail of the sequence fits TRBJ2-7 better, so the J call may be wrong. Germline V gene lookup returns CDR1 DFQATT and CDR2 SNEGSKA (reference sequence). This CDR3 is built from 15 residues.

This clonotype has just a few counts. The chain is built from TRBV6-5 and TRBJ2-4; possible D gene TRBD2, 5 bases. Germline lookup yields CDR1 MNHEY and CDR2 SVGAGI. CDR3 length: 15 residues. Trimming removed 7 bases at V and 2 bases at J, with 15 bases between. This CDR3 reads CASTHTSGPKNIQYF. The DNA for the CDR3 is TGTGCCAGCACTCACACGAGCGGCCCCAAAAACATTCAGTACTTC.

This clonotype has more than one count but fewer than ten. V is TRBV20-1 and J is TRBJ2-1; the D gene is possibly TRBD1 (6 bases). Trimming took off 8 bases at V and 11 bases at J, with 22 bases between the two ends. Germline V gives CDR1 DFQATT, CDR2 SNEGSKA (reference sequence). The CDR3 covers 13 residues. Here the CDR3 DNA reads TGCAGTACCTACAGGGCGAATACACCCCAGCAGTTCTTC. Translation gives CSTYRANTPQQFF.

Only a few counts were recorded for this clonotype. The chain joins TRBV7-8 to TRBJ2-7; TRBD1 matches at 7 bases. CDR1 and CDR2 (germline): SGHVS, FQNEAQ. Trimming took 8 bases from V and 1 from J; bases not matched to a gene: 11. CDR3 length equals 15 residues. As DNA, the CDR3 is TGTGCCAGCCGTACAGGGGATTGGGCTTCCTACGAGCAGTACTTC. Amino acids: CASRTGDWASYEQYF.

This clonotype was counted many times. The rearrangement uses TRBV20-1 and TRBJ2-7; tentatively, D is TRBD2 (6 bases). Trimming removed 3 bases at V and 6 bases at J, with 15 bases between. CDR1 is DFQATT, CDR2 SNEGSKA, per germline (reference sequence). This CDR3 contains 13 residues. The CDR3 loop reads CSARGYLGGEQYF. CDR3 coding DNA: TGCAGTGCTAGGGGTTATTTGGGGGGCGAGCAGTACTTC.

The chain carries TRBV20-1 and TRBJ2-5; 7 bases line up with TRBD1. Germline trimming cut 6 bases from V and 8 bases from J; bases unmatched to any gene: 18. The CDR3 extends over 15 amino acids. CDR1 is DFQATT, CDR2 SNEGSKA, per germline (reference sequence). In DNA, the CDR3 is TGCAGTGCACAGAGTGAGAGGGGGCTAGCAGAAACCCAGTACTTC. It encodes CSAQSERGLAETQYF.

This clonotype was counted only a few times. The genes are TRBV28 and TRBJ2-1; 8 bases align to TRBD1. The length of the CDR3 is 16 residues. CDR1 is MDHEN and CDR2 is SYDVKM in the germline V gene. J lost 11 bases, V lost 3 bases, and 15 bases had no gene match. The CDR3 nucleotides read TGTGCCAGCAGTTTGATCCAGGGGGCGCGGTATGGTCAGCAGTTCTTC. Its translation is CASSLIQGARYGQQFF.

This clonotype has just a few counts. V is TRBV7-2 and J is TRBJ2-3; 9 bases agree with TRBD2. Per the germline V gene, CDR1 is SGHTA and CDR2 is FQGNSA. CDR3 length: 15 amino acids. Trimming removed 3 bases from V and 7 bases from J; junction bases left unmatched: 8. The CDR3 is CASSFGLAGRYTQYF. The DNA for the CDR3 is TGTGCCAGCAGCTTTGGGCTAGCGGGACGTTATACGCAGTATTTT. The variable domain in full, with the rest retrieved from reference TRBV7-2 and TRBJ2-3, is GAGVSQSPSNKVTEKGKDVELRCDPISGHTALYWYRQSLGQGLEFLIYFQGNSAPDKSGLPSDRFSAERTGGSVSTLTIQRTQQEDSAVYLCASSFGLAGRYTQYFGPGTRLTVL.

V and J are TRBV9 and TRBJ2-3; 14 bases fit TRBD2. The germline V gene encodes CDR1 SGDLS and CDR2 YYNGEE. This CDR3 region has 17 residues. Trimming at V came to 3 bases and at J to 6 bases, leaving 9 bases not matched to a gene. CDR3 nucleotide sequence: TGTGCCAGCAGCGCCAGACAGGGACTAGCGGGAGTGGATACGCAGTATTTT. It translates to CASSARQGLAGVDTQYF.

The chain recombines TRBV4-3 with TRBJ2-7; TRBD1 matches 11 bases. CDR3 size: 18 residues. Per germline, CDR1 LGHNA and CDR2 YSLEER. After removal of 0 bases from V and 7 bases from J, the junction contained 14 bases not matched to a gene. In nucleotides, the CDR3 is TGCGCCAGCAGCCAAGAAAGGGGGACAGGGGGTTATCGGGTTGAGCAGTACTTC. Protein sequence: CASSQERGTGGYRVEQYF.

This clonotype has only a few counts. The rearrangement uses TRBV7-2 and TRBJ2-7; 8 nucleotides match TRBD2. The CDR3 runs to 15 residues. With 2 bases clipped from V and 0 bases from J, the junction kept 3 bases outside the gene matches. The germline gives CDR1 SGHTA, CDR2 FQGNSA. CDR3: CASSLMAGGSYEQYF. The DNA for the CDR3 is TGTGCCAGCAGCTTAATGGCGGGAGGCTCCTACGAGCAGTACTTC. The full variable domain, completed using reference TRBV7-2 and TRBJ2-7, is GAGVSQSPSNKVTEKGKDVELRCDPISGHTALYWYRQSLGQGLEFLIYFQGNSAPDKSGLPSDRFSAERTGGSVSTLTIQRTQQEDSAVYLCASSLMAGGSYEQYFGPGTRLTVT.

This clonotype was observed a handful of times. A clone one base away is much larger, so this may be a read error. V and J are TRBV5-1 and TRBJ2-1; no clear D gene. V gave up 4 bases and J gave up 5 bases, with 13 bases separating them. The CDR3 is made up of 14 amino acids. Germline V CDR1 and CDR2: SGHRS, YFSETQ. The chain's CDR3 is CASSVFSSDNEQFF. CDR3 nucleotide sequence: TGCGCCAGCAGCGTGTTCTCCTCAGACAATGAGCAGTTCTTC.

Only a few counts were recorded for this clonotype. The chain combines TRBV21-1 with TRBJ2-6. TRBV21-1 is labeled a pseudogene. This CDR3 is 18 amino acids long. DNA of the CDR3: TGTGCCAGCAGCGCCTACCGAACATCCCTTTCTGGGGCCAACGTCCTGACTTTC. Residues: CASSAYRTSLSGANVLTF.

The chain employs TRBV18 and TRBJ1-5; the D gene is possibly TRBD1 (6 bases). V was cut by 3 bases and J by 0 bases, with 15 bases left in between. CDR1 and CDR2 from the germline V gene are KGHSH and LQKENI. This CDR3 has 17 amino acids. The CDR3 nucleotides read TGTGCCAGCTCACCCACCGGGACATTAAATAGCAATCAGCCCCAGCATTTT. Residues: CASSPTGTLNSNQPQHF.

This clonotype was seen only a few times. The CDR3 region is CASSFLGLGLTETQYF. As DNA, the CDR3 is TGTGCCAGCAGTTTCCTAGGACTAGGGCTAACGGAGACCCAGTACTTC. The chain combines TRBV28 with TRBJ2-5, with TRBD2 identical over 7 bases. Germline V gene lookup returns CDR1 MDHEN and CDR2 SYDVKM. There are 16 residues in the CDR3. Unmatched junction bases numbered 12, after V lost 3 bases and J lost 5 bases.

The chain uses TRBV20-1 and TRBJ1-6; D call uncertain. V was trimmed by 6 bases and J by 0 bases, leaving 6 bases between them. This CDR3 is built from 13 residues. Germline V lookup: CDR1 DFQATT, CDR2 SNEGSKA (reference sequence). CDR3 region: CSAFSSYNSPLHF. As DNA, the CDR3 is TGCAGTGCCTTCAGCTCCTATAATTCACCCCTCCACTTT.